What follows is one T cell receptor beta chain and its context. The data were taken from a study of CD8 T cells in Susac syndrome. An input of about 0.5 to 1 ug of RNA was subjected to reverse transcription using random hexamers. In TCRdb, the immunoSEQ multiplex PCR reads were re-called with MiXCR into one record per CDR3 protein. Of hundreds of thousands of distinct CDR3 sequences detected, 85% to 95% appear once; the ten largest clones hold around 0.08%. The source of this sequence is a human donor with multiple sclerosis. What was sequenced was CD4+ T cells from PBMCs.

The CDR3 bases are TGTGCCTGGAGGGGACAGGGCAACACAGATACGCAGTATTTT. This sequence encodes CAWRGQGNTDTQYF. The chain has TRBV30 and TRBJ2-3, with 9 positions matching TRBD1. CDR3 size: 14 residues. V lost 3 bases and J lost 2; bases outside the gene matches: 3. Germline loops: CDR1 GTSNPN, CDR2 SVGIG (reference sequence).